The 13 T cell receptor beta chains presented below share a single source sample, sequenced in a study of spatial heterogeneity in lung cancer (dated by TCRdb to about 2019). Receptors were amplified or captured by 5' RACE. Sequenced on a NextSeq 500. TCRdb trimmed public reads at Q25 via fastp, called clones via MiXCR and kept in-frame beta chains. CDR3 protein duplicates are merged, each entry listing the most common genes and DNA. The sample table holds about 38,000 distinct CDR3 sequences, of which 6.5% to 9% were seen once. Approximately 30% of the sample belongs to the ten largest clones. The sample's time point label is to be understood as: sample taken at primary tumor resection. The sample in question was PBMCs, obtained at surgery. The receptors here all came from a male donor with early-stage non-small cell lung cancer.

This clonotype was seen many times. The chain combines TRBV20-1 with TRBJ2-7, with 9 bases that match TRBD1. Germline assignment: CDR1 DFQATT and CDR2 SNEGSKA (reference sequence). Trimming cost V 6 bases and J 6 bases; bases outside gene matches: 9. The CDR3 extends over 13 amino acids. CDR3 loop: CSARDRVTIEQYV. The CDR3 DNA follows: TGCAGTGCCCGGGACAGGGTGACGATCGAGCAGTACGTC.

This clonotype was seen a few times. The gene calls are TRBV6-5 and TRBJ2-1; no clear D gene. This CDR3 spans 15 amino acids. V gave up 6 bases and J gave up 0 bases, with 12 bases separating them. Germline loops: CDR1 MNHEY, CDR2 SVGAGI. The CDR3: CASSQQRSSYNEQFF. CDR3 bases: TGTGCCAGCAGCCAGCAGAGAAGCTCCTACAATGAGCAGTTCTTC.

This clonotype was seen ten or more times. The chain is built from TRBV27 and TRBJ1-3; perhaps TRBD1 as D (5 bases). The CDR3 is made up of 13 amino acids. Germline CDR1 MNHEY, CDR2 SMNVEV (reference sequence). The ends were cut back, 8 bases at V and 0 bases at J, with 8 bases in the middle. CDR3 nucleotide sequence: TGTGCCAGCTGGACAAGCTCTGGAAACACCATATATTTT. Its translation is CASWTSSGNTIYF.

This clonotype came up many times. The rearrangement uses TRBV24-1 and TRBJ2-1; the match to TRBD2 covers 12 bases. After removal of 10 bases from V and 8 bases from J, the junction contained 2 bases not matched to a gene. CDR1 and CDR2 from the germline V gene are KGHDR and SFDVKD. The CDR3 length is 12 residues. CDR3 amino acids: CATASGGDEQFF. The CDR3 coding sequence is TGTGCCACGGCTAGCGGGGGGGATGAGCAGTTCTTC.

This clonotype appeared many times. The chain is built from TRBV27 and TRBJ1-5; D uncertain. The CDR3 contains 17 residues. V gave up 0 bases and J gave up 1 base, with 13 bases separating them. Germline CDR1 MNHEY, CDR2 SMNVEV (reference sequence). Written as DNA, the CDR3 is TGTGCCAGCAGTTTATCTACCGGGAGTCTGAGCAATCAGCCCCAGCATTTT. The encoded protein is CASSLSTGSLSNQPQHF.

This clonotype was recorded many times. The chain joins TRBV6-2 or TRBV6-3 to TRBJ2-3, with D tentatively TRBD2 (6 bases). The CDR3 is made up of 14 amino acids. CDR1 MNHEY and CDR2 SVGEGT come from the germline V gene. Trimming stripped 6 bases from V and 6 bases from J, with 16 bases between. The CDR3 nucleotides read TGTGCCAGCAGCCCGGACTACTCTACGGATACGCAGTATTTT. Translation gives CASSPDYSTDTQYF.

In its sample, this clonotype was seen many times. The V call is TRBV7-2, the J call TRBJ1-2, with 10 positions matching TRBD1. The CDR3 runs 14 residues. Germline values: CDR1 SGHTA, CDR2 FQGNSA. The junction had 3 bases not matched to a gene; V was cut back by 0 bases and J by 8 bases. CDR3 loop: CASSLAGQGLGYTF. The DNA for the CDR3 is TGTGCCAGCAGCTTAGCGGGACAGGGGCTCGGCTACACCTTC.

This clonotype was seen many times. The rearrangement uses TRBV7-3 and TRBJ2-1; TRBD2 agrees at 8 bases. V was clipped by 4 bases and J by 10 bases; unmatched bases: 15. Germline values: CDR1 SGHTA, CDR2 FQGTGA. The length of the CDR3 is 16 residues. DNA for the CDR3: TGTGCCAGCAGCTCCTATACTACTAGCGGAGGTGGGGAGCAGTTCTTC. Translated: CASSSYTTSGGGEQFF.

This clonotype was recorded at least ten times. CDR3 residues: CASSLRQGNTGELFF. In DNA, the CDR3 is TGTGCCAGCAGCCTAAGACAGGGAAACACCGGGGAGCTGTTTTTT. The genes are TRBV4-2 and TRBJ2-2, with 7 bases that match TRBD1. The CDR3 has 15 residues. The germline V gene encodes CDR1 LGHNA and CDR2 YNFKEQ. With V trimmed by 4 bases and J by 2 bases, 4 bases remained unmatched.

This clonotype was recorded many times. The V and J genes are TRBV5-1 and TRBJ2-1; TRBD2 matches 13 bases. The CDR3 contains 15 residues. Germline V lookup: CDR1 SGHRS, CDR2 YFSETQ. V shed 4 bases, J shed 8 bases, and the junction held 6 bases outside the gene matches. CDR3 sequence: CASSAGTSGIDEQFF. CDR3 sequence (DNA): TGCGCCAGCAGCGCCGGGACTAGCGGGATTGATGAGCAGTTCTTC.

This clonotype was detected ten times or more. The CDR3 is CASITPNQGNEQFF. For the CDR3, the DNA is TGTGCCAGCATTACCCCGAATCAGGGCAATGAGCAGTTCTTC. The chain recombines TRBV6-2 or TRBV6-3 with TRBJ2-1; possible D gene TRBD1, 5 bases. The V end was cut by 7 bases, the J end by 6 bases, with 16 bases between. The CDR3 consists of 14 residues. Looked up from germline, CDR1 is MNHEY and CDR2 is SVGEGT.

This clonotype has a count of ten or more. This chain links TRBV7-9 with TRBJ2-3; TRBD1 agrees at 10 bases. The CDR3 totals 16 residues. Germline trimming cut 5 bases from V and 4 bases from J; bases unmatched to any gene: 9. The V gene's germline CDR1 is SEHNR and CDR2 FQNEAQ (reference sequence). The CDR3 region is CASSHDRGRFPDTQYF. CDR3 DNA: TGTGCCAGCAGCCACGACAGGGGGCGGTTCCCAGATACGCAGTATTTT. The variable domain in full, completed from reference TRBV7-9 and TRBJ2-3, reads DTGVSQNPRHKITKRGQNVTFRCDPISEHNRLYWYRQTLGQGPEFLTYFQNEAQLEKSRLLSDRFSAERPKGSFSTLEIQRTEQGDSAMYLCASSHDRGRFPDTQYFGPGTRLTVL.

The chain carries TRBV28 and TRBJ1-2; 7 bases match TRBD1. Germline trimming cut 4 bases from V and 7 bases from J; bases unmatched to any gene: 15. CDR1 is MDHEN, CDR2 SYDVKM, per germline. The length of the CDR3 is 16 residues. CDR3 amino acids: CASSSPSPGTAGGYTF. CDR3 coding DNA: TGTGCCAGCAGTTCACCCAGCCCAGGGACAGCCGGTGGCTACACCTTC.